These 19 T cell receptor beta chains came from one sample sequenced in a study of graft-versus-host responses after intestinal transplantation. TCRdb's copy holds only in-frame clones and misses some; the assay was immunoSEQ multiplex PCR. The repertoire holds about 25,000 clones, with 82% as singletons. These receptors have no identified antigens. This material consisted of unstimulated CD8+ T cells sorted from spleen or lymph node cells, taken before transplant. Receptors were obtained from a human donor who was the organ donor for an intestinal transplant.

The chain carries TRBV5-6 and TRBJ1-1; 9 bases are shared with TRBD1. Trimming took 5 bases from V and 1 from J; bases not matched to a gene: 3. Germline values: CDR1 SGHDT, CDR2 YYEEEE. This CDR3 is built from 14 residues. The CDR3 sequence: CASRRTGANTEAFF. The CDR3 bases are TGTGCCAGCAGGAGGACAGGGGCGAACACTGAAGCTTTCTTT. Based on the CDR3 plus reference TRBV5-6 and TRBJ1-1, the full variable domain is DAGVTQSPTHLIKTRGQQVTLRCSPKSGHDTVSWYQQALGQGPQFIFQYYEEEERQRGNFPDRFSGHQFPNYSSELNVNALLLGDSALYLCASRRTGANTEAFFGQGTRLTVV.

This clone was detected only once. This sequence joins TRBV9 and TRBJ2-1; D not certain. Germline values: CDR1 SGDLS, CDR2 YYNGEE. V shed 6 bases and J shed 5 bases, with 9 bases lying between them. This CDR3 comprises 12 residues. CDR3 sequence (DNA): TGTGCCAGCAACTCACGAAACAATGAGCAGTTCTTC. Amino acids: CASNSRNNEQFF.

Only a few counts were recorded for this clone. This chain uses TRBV5-4 with TRBJ2-7; D unresolved. From germline, CDR1 is SGHNT and CDR2 YYREEE (reference sequence). CDR3 length: 12 residues. The germline V and J ends were trimmed by 5 bases and 0 bases, with 6 bases remaining between them. The CDR3 spells CASSSYSYEQYF. The CDR3 region has the DNA TGTGCCAGCAGTTCGTACTCCTACGAGCAGTACTTC.

The chain recombines TRBV4-1 with TRBJ2-1; TRBD2 agrees at 12 bases. This CDR3 has 17 residues. J lost 0 bases, V lost 4 bases, and 4 bases had no gene match. From germline, CDR1 is MGHRA and CDR2 YSYEKL. The CDR3 is CASSPTSGRSSYNEQFF. CDR3 in DNA: TGCGCCAGCAGCCCAACTAGCGGGAGGAGCTCCTACAATGAGCAGTTCTTC.

A few counts support this clone. The chain employs TRBV2 and TRBJ1-3; D is ambiguous. Germline V gives CDR1 SNHLY, CDR2 FYNNEI. The CDR3 spans 14 residues. V lost 3 bases to trimming and J lost 0 bases, with 6 bases between them. The CDR3 loop is CASSDSPSGNTIYF. The CDR3 DNA sequence: TGTGCCAGCAGTGATTCACCCTCTGGAAACACCATATATTTT.

The chain uses TRBV19 and TRBJ2-1; 8 positions agree with TRBD2. The CDR3 contains 15 residues. The junction had 9 bases not matched to a gene; V was cut back by 3 bases and J by 8 bases. Germline CDR1 reads LNHDA; CDR2 reads SQIVND (reference sequence). CDR3 nucleotide sequence: TGTGCCAGTAGTATCCTCGGACTAGCAGGCGATGAGCAGTTCTTC. Translated, it gives CASSILGLAGDEQFF. Using reference TRBV19 and TRBJ2-1 for the parts outside the CDR3, the full variable domain is DGGITQSPKYLFRKEGQNVTLSCEQNLNHDAMYWYRQDPGQGLRLIYYSQIVNDFQKGDIAEGYSVSREKKESFPLTVTSAQKNPTAFYLCASSILGLAGDEQFFGPGTRLTVL.

The chain carries TRBV6-1 and TRBJ1-1; D possibly corresponds to TRBD1 (6 bases). CDR1 is MNHNS and CDR2 is SASEGT in the germline V gene. Trimming took off 2 bases at V and 2 bases at J, with 12 bases between the two ends. This CDR3 contains 15 residues. DNA for the CDR3: TGTGCCAGCAGTGAATTCGGGGGCCTCAACACTGAAGCTTTCTTT. Its translation is CASSEFGGLNTEAFF.

The chain employs TRBV6-6 and TRBJ2-1; 7 bases line up with TRBD1. J gave up 4 bases and V 6 bases, and 9 bases lay outside the gene matches. Germline-derived CDR1 and CDR2 are MNHNY and SVGAGI (reference sequence). The length of the CDR3 is 15 residues. CDR3 sequence reads: CASSYTGQPYNEQFF. The DNA for the CDR3 is TGTGCCAGCAGCTATACGGGACAGCCGTACAATGAGCAGTTCTTC.

The genes are TRBV7-9 and TRBJ2-7; 10 nucleotides align to TRBD1. Germline CDR1 SEHNR, CDR2 FQNEAQ (reference sequence). The CDR3 totals 19 residues. V dropped 7 bases and J dropped 0; count of bases not matched to a gene: 18. DNA for the CDR3: TGTGCCAGCACCACAACCTACCCGCGGGGACAGGGGAACTCCTACGAGCAGTACTTC. Its protein product is CASTTTYPRGQGNSYEQYF. The complete variable domain, with remaining parts taken from reference TRBV7-9 and TRBJ2-7, reads DTGVSQNPRHKITKRGQNVTFRCDPISEHNRLYWYRQTLGQGPEFLTYFQNEAQLEKSRLLSDRFSAERPKGSFSTLEIQRTEQGDSAMYLCASTTTYPRGQGNSYEQYFGPGTRLTVT.

In its sample, this clone was seen a few times. V usage is TRBV11-3 and J usage is TRBJ2-2, with D perhaps matching TRBD1 or TRBD2 (6 bases each). The germline gives CDR1 SGHNT, CDR2 YENEEA. The V end lost 4 bases, the J end lost 7 bases, and 22 bases lay between the germline ends. The CDR3 covers 17 residues. The chain's CDR3 is CASSSFTGGGSGGELFF. CDR3 sequence (DNA): TGTGCCAGCAGCTCATTTACTGGAGGGGGATCGGGCGGGGAGCTGTTTTTT.

V and J are TRBV14 and TRBJ2-3; 8 bases are a match to TRBD2. This CDR3 has 16 amino acids. Trimming at V came to 2 bases and at J to 1 base, leaving 5 bases not matched to a gene. Germline loops: CDR1 SGHDN, CDR2 FVKESK. CDR3 sequence reads: CASSQPTSGGTDTQYF. The DNA of the CDR3 is TGTGCCAGCAGCCAACCTACTAGCGGTGGCACAGATACGCAGTATTTT.

The chain joins TRBV2 to TRBJ2-3; 11 bases are shared with TRBD1. Germline CDR1 SNHLY, CDR2 FYNNEI. This CDR3 is built from 14 residues. The trim removed 7 bases at V and 4 bases at J, leaving 4 bases unmatched. CDR3 nucleotides: TGTGCCAGCAAAAGGACAGGGGGCGCAGATACGCAGTATTTT. Residues: CASKRTGGADTQYF.

Points on this clone: Likely a read error: the CDR3 ends without its conserved phenylalanine or tryptophan. No DNA is shown, since the ends of the CDR3 on it are uncertain; the CDR3 is the one TCRdb lists. J is TRBJ2-6 and V is TRBV8-2. TRBV8-2 is recorded as a pseudogene. The CDR3 is 17 residues long, counting both termini. The CDR3 here is CGKQNKITQSRANVLTS.

V is TRBV19 and J is TRBJ2-7; no clear D. Germline V CDR1 and CDR2: LNHDA, SQIVND (reference sequence). The CDR3 is 13 residues long. V shed 5 bases and J shed 4 bases, with 12 bases lying between them. CDR3 loop: CASSLPSRYEQYF. The CDR3 DNA follows: TGTGCCAGTAGTCTACCCTCTCGGTACGAGCAGTACTTC.

In DNA form, the CDR3 reads TGTGCCAGCAGCGTAGATCTAGCGGGGGAATTCACAGATACGCAGTATTTT. Translation gives CASSVDLAGEFTDTQYF. The chain has TRBV9 and TRBJ2-3, with 10 bases aligning to TRBD2. Germline-derived CDR1 and CDR2 are SGDLS and YYNGEE. Trimming removed 0 bases from V and 2 bases from J; junction bases left unmatched: 6. CDR3 length equals 17 residues. Combining the CDR3 with reference TRBV9 and TRBJ2-3 gives the whole variable domain DSGVTQTPKHLITATGQRVTLRCSPRSGDLSVYWYQQSLDQGLQFLIQYYNGEERAKGNILERFSAQQFPDLHSELNLSSLELGDSALYFCASSVDLAGEFTDTQYFGPGTRLTVL.

This sequence joins TRBV5-6 and TRBJ2-7; D not certain. Germline values: CDR1 SGHDT, CDR2 YYEEEE. CDR3 length: 13 amino acids. V was cut by 2 bases and J by 7 bases, with 13 bases left in between. The CDR3 sequence is CASSFRPEGEQYF. The CDR3 DNA reads as TGTGCCAGCAGCTTCCGGCCCGAAGGGGAGCAGTACTTC.

This clone was detected a few times. This chain joins TRBV6-1 and TRBJ1-1; no firm D call. The CDR3 runs to 12 residues. Germline assignment: CDR1 MNHNS and CDR2 SASEGT. V lost 1 base and J lost 8, with 8 bases in between. CDR3 nucleotide sequence: TGTGCCAGCAGTGAAGGCCTGAAAGAAGCTTTCTTT. Amino acid sequence: CASSEGLKEAFF.

V gene TRBV29-1 combines with J gene TRBJ2-1; 7 bases match TRBD2. Germline loops: CDR1 SQVTM, CDR2 ANQGSEA. The CDR3 is made up of 13 amino acids. V was pared by 5 bases and J by 4 bases, with 5 bases of the junction left unmatched. The CDR3 DNA reads as TGCAGCGTTTATGCGGGGGAATACAATGAGCAGTTCTTC. Residues: CSVYAGEYNEQFF.

The CDR3 loop reads CASSFVGNNEQFF. Here the CDR3 DNA reads TGTGCCAGCAGCTTTGTGGGAAACAATGAGCAGTTCTTC. This chain uses TRBV5-6 with TRBJ2-1, with D uncertain. With 2 bases removed from V and 5 bases from J, the gap between germline ends came to 8 bases. From germline, CDR1 is SGHDT and CDR2 YYEEEE. The CDR3 totals 13 residues.